This TCR beta chain was captured by sequencing in a study of Ad26.COV2.S vaccination and SARS-CoV-2 variants. Study-level points and caveats: Breadth and depth estimates from TCRs may understate total T cell responses.

Turning to this clone: What it binds is not known.

Looked up from germline, CDR1 is SGHTA and CDR2 is FQGNSA. V was trimmed by 1 base and J by 0 bases, leaving 16 bases between them. CDR3 length equals 19 residues. Assay used: immunoSEQ multiplex PCR; TCRdb lists only in-frame clones, some missing. The sample contains about 350,000 clones, approximately 86% of which appear only once. Treatment reported: roughly 20 received Ad26.COV2.S at low or high dose, single or two shots; five or six received placebo; per-sample allocation not given. The study sampled participants on day 63 after the first vaccine or placebo injection. This TCR derives from a person between 18 and 59 years old who received the Ad26.COV2.S COVID-19 vaccine or a placebo. The V gene is TRBV7-2, the J gene TRBJ2-6; D gene unclear. Sequenced here: peripheral blood, sampled in a trial of Ad26.COV2.S vaccine versus placebo. The CDR3 DNA reads TGTGCCAGCAGCTTAGGTAGTGGACCGATCGACTCTGGGGCCAACGTCCTGACTTTC. It encodes CASSLGSGPIDSGANVLTF.